Each of the 6 T cell receptor beta chains below was sequenced from the same sample in a study of shared clonotypes between healthy human individuals. The repertoire was sequenced with immunoSEQ multiplex PCR; TCRdb's copy has only in-frame clones and lacks some. The sample holds some 480,000 clones, 70% to 85% seen once. Sequenced material: PBMCs. Receptors originate from a woman aged 40 to 55 in good health. Some clones in this sample may be carry-over from other donors' samples.

The chain combines TRBV5-1 with TRBJ2-7; TRBD1 matches at 8 bases. The CDR3 loop spans 14 amino acids. Trimming cost V 3 bases and J 3 bases; bases outside gene matches: 5. The V gene's germline CDR1 is SGHRS and CDR2 YFSETQ. The CDR3, as DNA: TGCGCCAGCAGCTCTACAGGGGGTAACTACGAGCAGTACTTC. Encoded protein: CASSSTGGNYEQYF.

CDR3 residues: CSVEPSRADTQYF. The CDR3 DNA is TGCAGCGTTGAGCCCAGTCGGGCAGATACGCAGTATTTT. The V call is TRBV29-1, the J call TRBJ2-3; D uncertain. The CDR3 extends over 13 amino acids. Germline assignment: CDR1 SQVTM and CDR2 ANQGSEA. V lost 3 bases and J 4 bases, leaving 11 bases between the germline ends.

V and J are TRBV2 and TRBJ1-3; D possibly corresponds to TRBD1 (5 bases). The CDR3 runs to 14 residues. CDR1 is SNHLY, CDR2 FYNNEI, per germline. Trimming took off 4 bases at V and 0 bases at J, with 7 bases between the two ends. The CDR3 bases are TGTGCCAGCAGTGTTGACAGCTCTGGAAACACCATATATTTT. Encoded protein: CASSVDSSGNTIYF.

The J gene is TRBJ2-3, the V gene TRBV5-4; 9 bases fit TRBD2. There are 16 residues in the CDR3. CDR1 and CDR2 (germline): SGHNT, YYREEE (reference sequence). V dropped 4 bases and J dropped 0; count of bases not matched to a gene: 6. The CDR3 is CASSRFSGSSTDTQYF. The CDR3 nucleotides are TGTGCCAGCAGCAGATTTAGCGGGAGTAGCACAGATACGCAGTATTTT.

V and J are TRBV5-1 and TRBJ1-2, with D uncertain. Per the germline V gene, CDR1 is SGHRS and CDR2 is YFSETQ. This CDR3 is 18 amino acids long. Trimming stripped 0 bases from V and 0 bases from J, with 18 bases between. The CDR3 spells CASSLVSAFYQANYGYTF. The CDR3 DNA is TGCGCCAGCAGCTTGGTGTCAGCCTTCTACCAAGCTAACTATGGCTACACCTTC.

The genes are TRBV27 and TRBJ1-2, with 8 positions matching TRBD1. The V gene end was trimmed by 3 bases and the J gene end by 3 bases; junction bases not matched to a gene: 6. The germline V gene encodes CDR1 MNHEY and CDR2 SMNVEV (reference sequence). The CDR3 runs to 15 residues. The CDR3 DNA follows: TGTGCCAGCAGTTTCCGCTCGACAGGGGACTATGGCTACACCTTC. Protein sequence: CASSFRSTGDYGYTF.